There are many counts of the clone carrying this TCR beta chain. The antigen is unknown. TCR cDNA molecules each had a unique molecular identifier. TCRdb itself ran the 5' RACE reads through MiXCR, one entry per CDR3 protein. The table includes approximately 56,000 distinct CDR3 sequences, 7.4% detected once. These data come from a study of spatial heterogeneity in lung cancer. In the study overall: Untreated early-stage non-small cell lung cancer patients, around 70 in total, were the donors. An average of more than ten raw reads was observed per unique TCR and UMI combination.

The CDR3 totals 16 residues. Germline lookup yields CDR1 MDHEN and CDR2 SYDVKM. V shed 10 bases and J 3 bases; nucleotides not matched to a gene: 15. The time point was: blood at routine non-recurrence follow-up after resection. Material for sequencing was whole RNA from tumor, nontumor lung or frozen PBMC, left unsorted. Study results and caveats: Resection blood, more than follow-up blood, showed ubiquitous expanded tumor TCRs.

Source: PBMCs, taken at follow-up. This sequence originates from a female donor with early-stage non-small cell lung cancer. The V gene is TRBV28, the J gene TRBJ2-5, with 9 bases aligning to TRBD2. The CDR3 region has the DNA TGTGCCAACACTAGGGCTAGCGGGGCAATTAAAGAGACCCAGTACTTC. It yields the protein CANTRASGAIKETQYF.